The TCR beta chain described here comes from a study of high-grade serous ovarian cancer treatment subgroups. Study-wide background: Each sample yielded on average roughly 7,000 unique TCR beta rearrangements from around 14,000 reads. Findings of the study overall: Repertoire analysis covered CDR3 alone, not CDR1 or CDR2. Tumors within one patient showed repertoire similarity of roughly 0.1 to 0.8. These tumor repertoires lack spatial information from bulk sequencing.

The tumor samples were collected prior to definitive surgery or chemotherapy. With 5 bases removed from V and 6 bases from J, the gap between germline ends came to 19 bases. The CDR3 length is 16 residues. Looked up from germline, CDR1 is MDHEN and CDR2 is SYDVKM. Profiling relied on immunoSEQ multiplex PCR, and the TCRdb table lists in-frame clones only, not all of them. The sample has thousands of clones, more than 70% seen once; the top ten hold around 9.6%. As concerns this clone: As yet, its antigen is unknown.

Sample: tumor tissue. The source is a human donor with high-grade serous ovarian cancer. The chain carries TRBV28 and TRBJ1-4; maybe TRBD1 (5 bases). CDR3 sequence: CASSEGASRGYEKLFF. The CDR3 DNA is TGTGCCAGCAGTGAAGGGGCCTCAAGAGGCTATGAAAAACTGTTTTTT.